Below, 30 T cell receptor beta chains from the same sample are listed, as sequenced in a study of blood T cell dynamics during melanoma immunotherapy (TCRdb year 2020). For these TCRs, the target antigens are not known. The library was obtained by the immunoSEQ multiplex PCR assay. Here the immuneACCESS table is served through TCRdb, limited to in-frame sequences with V and J called. Missing clones are a known gap in these copies; in checked studies unresolved V genes cover under half, and the rest lacks a known reason. The sample contains roughly 2,000 clones, around three quarters of them found a single time. The ten largest clones represent just under 5% of the sample. This specimen's time point label, interpreted: week 3, after first cycle of checkpoint inhibitor. Immune-effector (TIE) cells were defined as memory T cells with a CD3+ CD4- CD8+ CD45RA- CD45RO-high CD27- CCR7- phenotype. Broad study findings and their caveats: Among sorted CD8+ subsets, the highest similarity to cfDNA CDR3 sequences and the highest clonality were observed in TIE cells, which was suggestive of active turnover with convergence on dominant clones.

Sequenced here: CD8+ T cells from blood, sampled from a patient treated with checkpoint blockade. The cell subset or site label, as the study defines it: immune-effector CD8+ memory T cells, CD45RO-high CCR7- CD27-. These receptors all come from a human donor with melanoma.

The V call is TRBV28, the J call TRBJ1-2; the match to TRBD1 covers 8 bases. The CDR3 runs 13 residues. CDR1 MDHEN and CDR2 SYDVKM come from the germline V gene. With 5 bases clipped from V and 4 bases from J, the junction kept 3 bases outside the gene matches. CDR3 sequence (DNA): TGTGCCAGCAGTCTAGGACAGGGCTATGGCTACACCTTC. Translation: CASSLGQGYGYTF.

The CDR3 DNA is TGTGCCAGTACCAAAATGGGAGGGACCAAAAACATTCAGTACTTC. Translating it yields CASTKMGGTKNIQYF. This sequence joins TRBV19 and TRBJ2-4; TRBD2 aligns across 7 bases. CDR3 size: 15 residues. Germline assignment: CDR1 LNHDA and CDR2 SQIVND (reference sequence). J was trimmed by 2 bases and V by 7 bases; bases with no gene match: 8. The full variable domain, rest sourced from reference TRBV19 and TRBJ2-4, is DGGITQSPKYLFRKEGQNVTLSCEQNLNHDAMYWYRQDPGQGLRLIYYSQIVNDFQKGDIAEGYSVSREKKESFPLTVTSAQKNPTAFYLCASTKMGGTKNIQYFGAGTRLSVL.

The chain uses TRBV6-5 and TRBJ2-1; D might be TRBD2 (6 bases). Germline CDR1 is MNHEY and CDR2 is SVGAGI. The ends were cut back, 0 bases at V and 9 bases at J, with 9 bases in the middle. The CDR3 length is 13 residues. CDR3 region: CASSYSGGIEQFF. The CDR3 coding sequence is TGTGCCAGCAGTTACTCGGGCGGGATTGAGCAGTTCTTC.

The rearrangement uses TRBV29-1 and TRBJ2-5; a weak D match, TRBD2 (6 bases). The V end lost 7 bases, the J end lost 1 base, and 10 bases lay between the germline ends. The CDR3 totals 12 residues. Germline V lookup: CDR1 SQVTM, CDR2 ANQGSEA. CDR3 residues: CSGRDLQETQYF. The CDR3 nucleotides read TGCAGCGGGAGGGACCTCCAAGAGACCCAGTACTTC.

To note about this clone: The junction and the germline gene differ at one end; a read error may be behind it. The chain recombines TRBV7-7 with TRBJ2-7; D not resolved. Germline CDR1 and CDR2: SSHAT and FNYEAQ (reference sequence). CDR3 length: 13 amino acids. The CDR3 spells CASSSSSSYEQYF. The CDR3 coding sequence is TGTGCTAGCAGCTCCAGTAGCTCCTACGAGCAGTACTTC.

The rearrangement uses TRBV7-9 and TRBJ2-7, with TRBD1 identical over 7 bases. The V segment lost 5 bases and the J segment 2 bases; nucleotides outside the gene matches: 15. Germline V gene data show CDR1 as SEHNR and CDR2 as FQNEAQ (reference sequence). The CDR3 extends over 17 amino acids. The CDR3 DNA is TGTGCCAGCAGCGGCGGCCGGGACAGCAGAAACGCCTACGAGCAGTACTTC. It yields the protein CASSGGRDSRNAYEQYF.

The V call is TRBV4-3, the J call TRBJ1-1; no clear D. Trimming took 1 base from V and 7 from J, leaving 13 bases between them. CDR3 length: 14 amino acids. The V gene's germline CDR1 is LGHNA and CDR2 YSLEER. The CDR3 reads CASSQVTGEGEAFF. The CDR3 coding sequence is TGCGCCAGCAGCCAAGTCACTGGGGAGGGTGAAGCTTTCTTT.

The chain has TRBV27 and TRBJ2-1; 7 bases agree with TRBD2. CDR3 length equals 16 residues. V was pared by 4 bases and J by 6 bases, with 12 bases of the junction left unmatched. Per germline, CDR1 MNHEY and CDR2 SMNVEV (reference sequence). The CDR3 sequence is CASSSIGGEGSNEQFF. The CDR3 region has the DNA TGTGCCAGCAGTTCTATTGGCGGGGAGGGCTCCAATGAGCAGTTCTTC.

This clone has just a few counts. The chain employs TRBV4-1 and TRBJ2-7; D possibly corresponds to TRBD2 (5 bases). V lost 0 bases and J 3 bases, leaving 12 bases between the germline ends. Germline V gene data show CDR1 as MGHRA and CDR2 as YSYEKL. This CDR3 is 15 amino acids long. This CDR3 is CASSQDRGRSYEQYF. In DNA form, the CDR3 reads TGCGCCAGCAGCCAAGATAGAGGGAGAAGCTACGAGCAGTACTTC.

The chain joins TRBV7-6 to TRBJ2-6; TRBD2 is a possible D gene (6 bases). The V gene's germline CDR1 is SGHVS and CDR2 FNYEAQ. Trimming pared 4 bases from V and 2 bases from J, leaving 18 bases between. The CDR3 runs to 18 residues. The CDR3 sequence: CASSSPRGTRPGANVLTF. The DNA for the CDR3 is TGTGCCAGCAGCTCACCTCGCGGGACCCGGCCTGGGGCCAACGTCCTGACTTTC.

The gene calls are TRBV6-5 and TRBJ2-3; either TRBD1 or TRBD2 may fit D (5 bases each). The CDR3 is 14 residues long. The ends were cut back, 0 bases at V and 6 bases at J, with 10 bases in the middle. Germline V lookup: CDR1 MNHEY, CDR2 SVGAGI. The CDR3 loop is CASSYSRGSDTQYF. In nucleotides, the CDR3 is TGTGCCAGCAGTTACTCGAGGGGTAGTGATACGCAGTATTTT.

This clone was detected only a few times. The chain recombines TRBV28 with TRBJ2-7, with 10 bases that match TRBD2. Germline V lookup: CDR1 MDHEN, CDR2 SYDVKM. The CDR3 contains 15 residues. With V trimmed by 6 bases and J by 5 bases, 10 bases remained unmatched. The CDR3 DNA reads as TGTGCCAGCAGCTATATTAGCGGGAGGTATAACGAGCAGTACTTC. Protein product: CASSYISGRYNEQYF.

This chain joins TRBV9 and TRBJ2-7, with 13 bases that match TRBD2. Per the germline V gene, CDR1 is SGDLS and CDR2 is YYNGEE. The CDR3 totals 15 residues. The V gene end was trimmed by 4 bases and the J gene end by 3 bases; junction bases not matched to a gene: 4. Here the CDR3 DNA reads TGTGCCAGCAGCCCCCGACTAGCGGGGGGCTACGAGCAGTACTTC. Translating gives CASSPRLAGGYEQYF. Filled out from reference TRBV9 and TRBJ2-7, the complete variable domain reads DSGVTQTPKHLITATGQRVTLRCSPRSGDLSVYWYQQSLDQGLQFLIQYYNGEERAKGNILERFSAQQFPDLHSELNLSSLELGDSALYFCASSPRLAGGYEQYFGPGTRLTVT.

The chain is built from TRBV6-5 and TRBJ1-1; 8 bases map to TRBD1. Germline CDR1 is MNHEY and CDR2 is SVGAGI. The CDR3 spans 14 residues. V gave up 4 bases and J gave up 4 bases; unmatched junction bases: 5. This CDR3 is CASSSTGGATEAFF. The CDR3 nucleotides are TGTGCCAGCAGTTCCACAGGGGGGGCCACTGAAGCTTTCTTT.

The chain's CDR3 is CASSWGYEQYF. DNA of the CDR3: TGTGCCAGCAGCTGGGGCTACGAGCAGTACTTC. The V and J genes are TRBV7-4 and TRBJ2-7, with no clear D. V lost 4 bases and J 3 bases, leaving 4 bases between the germline ends. The length of the CDR3 is 11 residues. Germline V gene lookup returns CDR1 SGHVT and CDR2 SQSDAQ. Full variable domain (remainder filled in from reference TRBV7-4 and TRBJ2-7): GAGVSQSPRYKVAKRGRDVALRCDSISGHVTLYWYRQTLGQGSEVLTYSQSDAQRDKSGRPSGRFSAERPERSVSTLKIQRTEQGDSAVYLCASSWGYEQYFGPGTRLTVT.

The chain carries TRBV5-5 and TRBJ1-1; D remains unclear. Per germline, CDR1 SGHKS and CDR2 YYEKEE (reference sequence). The CDR3 runs to 14 residues. V dropped 0 bases and J dropped 0 bases, with 6 bases sitting between them. In nucleotides, the CDR3 is TGTGCCAGCAGCTTGGCCACGATGAACACTGAAGCTTTCTTT. Encoded protein: CASSLATMNTEAFF.

This clone appeared once. The chain carries TRBV5-1 and TRBJ2-5, with 7 bases identical to TRBD2. The J call may be incorrect, as the DNA end agrees better with TRBJ2-7. The CDR3 length is 15 residues. CDR1 and CDR2 (germline): SGHRS, YFSETQ. The CDR3 loop is CASSLAPSGAYEQYF. The DNA for the CDR3 is TGCGCCAGCAGCTTGGCTCCTAGCGGCGCATACGAGCAGTACTTC.

In DNA, the CDR3 is TGTGCCAGCAGCTTCACAGGGGGAACTGAAGCTTTCTTT. Its protein is CASSFTGGTEAFF. The genes are TRBV7-2 and TRBJ1-1; 8 bases agree with TRBD1. Germline loops: CDR1 SGHTA, CDR2 FQGNSA. This CDR3 region has 13 residues. J lost 5 bases, V lost 3 bases, and 2 bases had no gene match. Supplemented by reference TRBV7-2 and TRBJ1-1, the full variable domain reads GAGVSQSPSNKVTEKGKDVELRCDPISGHTALYWYRQSLGQGLEFLIYFQGNSAPDKSGLPSDRFSAERTGGSVSTLTIQRTQQEDSAVYLCASSFTGGTEAFFGQGTRLTVV.

The V gene is TRBV20-1, the J gene TRBJ2-3; D remains unclear. The CDR3 runs 11 residues. Between the trimmed V and J ends, which lost 6 bases and 6 bases, there was a span of 10 bases. Germline CDR1 is DFQATT and CDR2 is SNEGSKA (reference sequence). The CDR3 sequence: CSAPWADTQYF. CDR3 in DNA: TGCAGTGCCCCATGGGCGGATACGCAGTATTTT.

The chain links TRBV29-1 to TRBJ2-1; D is possibly TRBD2 (6 bases). The CDR3 has 12 amino acids. From germline, CDR1 is SQVTM and CDR2 ANQGSEA. With 5 bases removed from V and 8 bases from J, the gap between germline ends came to 13 bases. The CDR3 spells CSVRESGHEQFF. CDR3 in DNA: TGCAGCGTTCGGGAGAGTGGGCATGAGCAGTTCTTC.

The chain joins TRBV19 to TRBJ2-1; D remains unclear. In germline, CDR1 is LNHDA, CDR2 SQIVND (reference sequence). V lost 6 bases and J lost 2, with 11 bases in between. The CDR3 is 14 amino acids. The CDR3 protein is CASSDALTYNEQFF. In DNA, the CDR3 is TGTGCCAGTAGCGATGCCTTGACCTACAATGAGCAGTTCTTC.

V usage is TRBV28 and J usage is TRBJ2-5; 8 bases map to TRBD1. The end of the DNA is better explained by TRBJ2-7, so the J call may be wrong. The CDR3 covers 14 residues. Germline V gene sequence: CDR1 MDHEN, CDR2 SYDVKM. This CDR3 is CASSSPGQEYEQYF. CDR3 bases: TGTGCCAGCAGTTCGCCGGGACAGGAATACGAGCAGTACTTC.

This chain connects TRBV27 to TRBJ1-5; TRBD1 is a possible D gene (6 bases). Per germline, CDR1 MNHEY and CDR2 SMNVEV (reference sequence). The CDR3 is 12 amino acids. V lost 5 bases, J lost 6 bases, and 8 bases lay in between. The CDR3 DNA reads TGTGCCAGCAGTGAACAGGGTCAGCCCCAGCATTTT. It encodes CASSEQGQPQHF.

This chain joins TRBV6-6 and TRBJ2-7; D may be TRBD1 (5 bases). Germline V gene data show CDR1 as MNHNY and CDR2 as SVGAGI (reference sequence). Trimming removed 7 bases from V and 1 base from J, with 14 bases in between. The CDR3 length is 14 residues. Written as DNA, the CDR3 is TGTGCCAGCAATTCCCAGGGTCTTTCCTACGAGCAGTACTTC. This translates into CASNSQGLSYEQYF.

The rearrangement links TRBV10-3 to TRBJ2-7, with D possibly being TRBD2 (6 bases). Trimming shortened V by 6 bases and J by 3 bases, and 9 bases separated the two germline ends. This CDR3 spans 12 amino acids. The V gene's germline CDR1 is ENHRY and CDR2 SYGVKD. The CDR3 DNA reads as TGTGCCATCAGAGGGCGGGGCTACGAGCAGTACTTC. Translating gives CAIRGRGYEQYF.

J is TRBJ2-3 and V is TRBV5-1; D uncertain. The CDR3 runs 17 residues. Trimming stripped 2 bases from V and 1 base from J, with 17 bases between. The germline CDR1 and CDR2 sequences are SGHRS and YFSETQ. The CDR3 sequence is CASSLIIVLGGTDTQYF. DNA for the CDR3: TGCGCCAGCAGCTTAATCATCGTATTGGGCGGCACAGATACGCAGTATTTT.

A few counts support this clone. This chain links TRBV18 with TRBJ1-5; the D is unclear. Looked up from germline, CDR1 is KGHSH and CDR2 is LQKENI. V was shortened by 0 bases and J by 5 bases, with 2 bases between the two germline ends. The CDR3 is made up of 12 amino acids. CDR3 loop: CASSPPDQPQHF. Here the CDR3 DNA reads TGTGCCAGCTCACCACCGGATCAGCCCCAGCATTTT.

In this sample, this clone turned up a few times. The CDR3 coding sequence is TGTGCCAGCAGCTCTGGTCGAGGTTCCTACGAGCAGTACTTC. It is translated as CASSSGRGSYEQYF. The genes are TRBV11-2 and TRBJ2-7; D call uncertain. This CDR3 spans 14 amino acids. CDR1 is SGHAT, CDR2 FQNNGV, per germline. V lost 4 bases and J 1 base, leaving 11 bases between the germline ends.

J is TRBJ1-1 and V is TRBV2, with D hard to call. Trimming removed 3 bases from V and 1 base from J, with 6 bases in between. Looked up from germline, CDR1 is SNHLY and CDR2 is FYNNEI. This CDR3 is 13 amino acids long. CDR3 sequence reads: CASSEGWNTEAFF. CDR3 in DNA: TGTGCCAGCAGTGAGGGCTGGAACACTGAAGCTTTCTTT.

This clone has just a few counts. V is TRBV27 and J is TRBJ1-2; D is perhaps TRBD1 (5 bases). The CDR3 totals 13 residues. The germline V gene has CDR1 MNHEY and CDR2 SMNVEV (reference sequence). V gave up 2 bases and J gave up 4 bases, with 8 bases separating them. The CDR3 nucleotides are TGTGCCAGCAGTTTACAGGGTTCCTATGGCTACACCTTC. It translates to CASSLQGSYGYTF.